This T cell receptor (beta chain) was recorded in a study of identical twins (dated by TCRdb to about 2016). With respect to the entire study: TCR alpha and beta repertoires from monozygotic twins, unrelated adults of various ages and cord blood were deep-sequenced to test whether fetal clonotypes persist. Replicate twin experiments were performed at different times using different library preparation protocols to rule out contamination. What the work shows at the level of the full study, not this receptor alone: Invariant T cells such as MAIT and iNKT could partly confound zero-insertion analyses, although diverse VJ usage argued against such confounding for most clonotypes. Fewer insertions were carried by abundant cord blood beta clonotypes; a weaker similar trend was observed in young adult naive repertoires, while no such trend was observed in memory repertoires. In beta out-of-frame sequences, excess twin sharing was weaker, because having fewer shared sequences lowered the signal-to-noise ratio. Out-of-frame TCR alpha sharing in monozygotic twins was systematically underestimated by recombination models, whereas sharing between unrelated individuals was in agreement with the recombination models. Because the same donors could not be followed over many years, conclusions were based on cross-sectional statistical analysis. Compared with coincidental sharing between unrelated individuals, out-of-frame TCR alpha sequences shared between twins showed an excess of sequences with low generation probability.

Library construction relied on 5' RACE. TCRdb lists the instrument as Illumina HiSeq 2000. Template switching introduced a universal primer binding site; the final cDNA contained a unique molecular identifier, enabling accurate counting of TCR cDNA molecules. Specific primers in the conserved constant-segment region were used to synthesize first-strand cDNA for the TCR alpha and beta chains. Each cDNA library was double barcoded, with a SMART-Mk sample barcode plus Illumina barcodes, to control for contamination. TruSeq adapter sequences along with Illumina sample barcodes were introduced in two successive PCR steps. Sequencing of the TCR alpha and beta cDNA libraries was done on the Illumina HiSeq platform using custom primers. From the authors' description of their analysis: Raw reads were processed with MiGEC to extract unique molecular identifiers, and MiXCR was used to determine CDR3 positions. Recombination models were inferred per individual with the repgenHMM and IGoR tools using an EM algorithm. The analysis of shared clonotypes was done with the tcR package in R, with sharing normalized by the product of cloneset sizes. To study raw recombination without the effects of thymic and clonal selection, out-of-frame nonproductive sequences were analyzed. TCRdb trimmed the raw reads at Q25, called clones with MiXCR and kept productive beta chains. Rows are combined by CDR3 protein, so each entry shows the most common genes and DNA. In this record, the V and J calls reflect TCRdb's handling and not the investigators' own analysis. The sample yields 540,000 or so distinct CDR3 sequences; 20% to 25% were counted once. The ten top clones hold about 0.5% of the sample.

The germline ends are 10 bases apart after V is trimmed by 0 bases and J by 4 bases. CDR1 and CDR2 are read off the germline V gene as SGHTA and FQGTGA. The CDR3 numbers 14 residues from cysteine through phenylalanine. Only the CDR3 part of the read is kept: 42 bases, read in frame from the first base. All donors were healthy Caucasians. The twin cohort comprised three pairs of female monozygotic twins, all aged roughly 18 to 29 years. Positive isolation kits from Invitrogen were used to isolate the CD4+ and CD8+ T cell populations. As for this clonotype: The specificity of this receptor is unknown. Base qualities are not recorded, but no much larger clone differs from it by a single base.

This sample was also put to use in a study of yellow fever vaccine responses in identical twins. As that second study puts it: According to the authors, in identical twins the way T cells responded to vaccination appeared partly convergent and partly personalized. In identical twins, the study followed T cell clones that responded to the vaccine with precision.

The origin of this receptor is a woman younger than 30 in good health. Material for sequencing was CD4+ T cells sorted from blood. The sequence is built from TRBV7-3 and TRBJ2-7; the best D guess is TRBD2, with 5 bases matching. The nucleotides read TGTGCCAGCAGCTTAACCCCTAGCCCATACGAGCAGTACTTC. The encoded protein is CASSLTPSPYEQYF.